Listed here are 9 T cell receptor beta chains from one sample, sequenced in a study of T cells in Graves' hyperthyroidism and ophthalmopathy. RNA transcripts yielded amplified TCR beta CDR3 regions. The HTBI primer set drove a first-round RT-PCR of the TCR CDR3. One entry per CDR3 protein, called by TCRdb with MiXCR from the multiplex PCR reads. Among fewer than 550,000 distinct CDR3 sequences listed, roughly 25% were seen once. The specimen was blood. These receptors originate from a woman between 25 and 40 years old with Graves' ophthalmopathy.

The rearrangement joins TRBV7-2 to TRBJ1-2; tentatively, D is TRBD1 (6 bases). In germline, CDR1 is SGHTA, CDR2 FQGNSA. This CDR3 region has 15 residues. V was pared by 1 base and J by 4 bases, with 13 bases between. CDR3 loop: CASSLGTDSPYGYTF. The CDR3 nucleotides are TGTGCCAGCAGCTTAGGGACAGACAGTCCCTATGGCTACACCTTC.

This clonotype was seen repeatedly, ten times or more. The chain employs TRBV6-5 and TRBJ2-5, with 8 bases identical to TRBD1. The CDR3 is made up of 17 amino acids. Germline loops: CDR1 MNHEY, CDR2 SVGAGI. V lost 7 bases and J lost 4; bases outside the gene matches: 17. The CDR3 loop is CASNIQRTGRGGETQYF. CDR3 DNA: TGTGCCAGCAACATACAACGGACAGGGCGGGGAGGAGAGACCCAGTACTTC.

Ten or more counts support this clonotype. V usage is TRBV7-2 and J usage is TRBJ1-4; D ambiguous. Germline CDR1 and CDR2: SGHTA and FQGNSA. Trimming left V 4 bases short and J 10 bases short, with 13 bases between. This CDR3 is 13 amino acids long. CDR3 DNA sequence: TGTGCCAGCAGCTCCACCCTGAGCGCAAAACTGTTTTTT. Protein sequence: CASSSTLSAKLFF.

This clonotype was found many times. The chain is built from TRBV7-9 and TRBJ2-5; 14 bases are a match to TRBD2. The CDR3 is made up of 16 amino acids. The germline V gene encodes CDR1 SEHNR and CDR2 FQNEAQ (reference sequence). The V segment lost 5 bases and the J segment 1 base; nucleotides outside the gene matches: 3. CDR3 sequence: CASSAGTSGGQETQYF. For the CDR3, the DNA is TGTGCCAGCAGCGCGGGGACTAGCGGGGGCCAAGAGACCCAGTACTTC.

This clonotype was counted at least ten times. This chain uses TRBV6-2 or TRBV6-3 with TRBJ2-7; D call uncertain. Germline V gene data show CDR1 as MNHEY and CDR2 as SVGEGT. V lost 5 bases to trimming and J lost 3 bases, with 5 bases between them. The CDR3 is 11 amino acids. The CDR3 nucleotides are TGTGCCAGCAGTGTCCACTACGAGCAGTACTTC. Residues: CASSVHYEQYF.

This clonotype has a count of ten or more. The chain recombines TRBV28 with TRBJ1-5; 7 bases map to TRBD1. Trimming took 5 bases from V and 7 from J; bases not matched to a gene: 11. The CDR3 length is 15 residues. CDR1 is MDHEN, CDR2 SYDVKM, per germline. The CDR3 DNA reads TGTGCCAGCAGTACCGCCGCAGGGGGTATACAGCCCCAGCATTTT. Its protein product is CASSTAAGGIQPQHF. Combining the CDR3 with reference TRBV28 and TRBJ1-5 gives the whole variable domain DVKVTQSSRYLVKRTGEKVFLECVQDMDHENMFWYRQDPGLGLRLIYFSYDVKMKEKGDIPEGYSVSREKKERFSLILESASTNQTSMYLCASSTAAGGIQPQHFGDGTRLSIL.

The sample holds many counts of this clonotype. This chain links TRBV28 with TRBJ2-7, with D perhaps TRBD1 (6 bases). In germline, CDR1 is MDHEN, CDR2 SYDVKM. The CDR3 is 12 amino acids. V lost 10 bases and J lost 2, with 12 bases in between. This CDR3 reads CAITGNTYEQYF. The DNA of the CDR3 is TGTGCCATCACAGGGAATACCTACGAGCAGTACTTC. The full variable domain, rest sourced from reference TRBV28 and TRBJ2-7, is DVKVTQSSRYLVKRTGEKVFLECVQDMDHENMFWYRQDPGLGLRLIYFSYDVKMKEKGDIPEGYSVSREKKERFSLILESASTNQTSMYLCAITGNTYEQYFGPGTRLTVT.

In this sample, this clonotype turned up many times. The rearrangement uses TRBV5-1 and TRBJ2-7, with D perhaps TRBD1 (8 bases). Germline loops: CDR1 SGHRS, CDR2 YFSETQ. There are 17 residues in the CDR3. Trimming removed 1 base at V and 4 bases at J, with 21 bases between. CDR3 sequence: CASSLLPPGQGGYEQYF. CDR3 nucleotides: TGCGCCAGCAGCTTGTTGCCCCCCGGACAGGGAGGGTACGAGCAGTACTTC.

There are a few counts of this clonotype. The V and J genes are TRBV28 and TRBJ2-5, with D perhaps matching TRBD1 or TRBD2 (5 bases each). The length of the CDR3 is 14 residues. Germline V gene lookup returns CDR1 MDHEN and CDR2 SYDVKM. V was shortened by 6 bases and J by 5 bases, with 16 bases between the two germline ends. The CDR3 nucleotides are TGTGCCAGCAGCACCGGGACCCTGCCCGAGACCCAGTACTTC. Residues: CASSTGTLPETQYF.